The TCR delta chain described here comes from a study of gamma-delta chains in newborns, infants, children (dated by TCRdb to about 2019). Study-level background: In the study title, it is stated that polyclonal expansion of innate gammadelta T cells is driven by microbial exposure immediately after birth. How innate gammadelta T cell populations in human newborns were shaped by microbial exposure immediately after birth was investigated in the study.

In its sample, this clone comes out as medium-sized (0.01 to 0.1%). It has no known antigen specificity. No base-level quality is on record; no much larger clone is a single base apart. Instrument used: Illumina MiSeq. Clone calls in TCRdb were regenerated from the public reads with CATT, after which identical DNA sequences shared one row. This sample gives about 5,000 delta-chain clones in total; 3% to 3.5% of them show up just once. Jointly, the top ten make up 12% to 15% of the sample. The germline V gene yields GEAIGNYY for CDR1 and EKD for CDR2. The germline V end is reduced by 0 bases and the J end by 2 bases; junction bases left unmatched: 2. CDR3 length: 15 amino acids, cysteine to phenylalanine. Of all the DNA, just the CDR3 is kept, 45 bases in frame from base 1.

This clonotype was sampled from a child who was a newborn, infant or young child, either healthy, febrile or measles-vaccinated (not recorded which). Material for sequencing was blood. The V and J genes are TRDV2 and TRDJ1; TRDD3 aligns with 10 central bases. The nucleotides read TGTGCCTGTGACACCGTACTGGGGGATACCGATAAACTCATCTTT. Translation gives CACDTVLGDTDKLIF.